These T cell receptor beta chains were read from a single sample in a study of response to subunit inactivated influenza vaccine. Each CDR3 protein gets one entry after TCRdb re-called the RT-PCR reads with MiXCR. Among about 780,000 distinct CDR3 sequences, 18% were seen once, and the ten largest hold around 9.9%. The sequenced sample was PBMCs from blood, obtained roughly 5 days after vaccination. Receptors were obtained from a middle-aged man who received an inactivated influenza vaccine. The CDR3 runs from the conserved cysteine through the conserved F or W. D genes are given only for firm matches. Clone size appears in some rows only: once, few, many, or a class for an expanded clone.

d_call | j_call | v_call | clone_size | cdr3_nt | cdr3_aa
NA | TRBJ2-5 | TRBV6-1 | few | TGTGCCAGCAGACGCACGGGAACAGGGACGGGGGGAGAGACCCAGTACTTC | CASRRTGTGTGGETQYF
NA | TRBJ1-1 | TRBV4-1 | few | TGCGCCAGCAGCCAGGAAGGGGCGGGCACTGAAGCTTTCTTT | CASSQEGAGTEAFF
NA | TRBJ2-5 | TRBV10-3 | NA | TGTGCCATCAGGGGGGGCCGGGAGACCCAGTACTTC | CAIRGGRETQYF
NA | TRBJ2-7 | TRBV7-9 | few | TGTGCCAGCAGCACGAAGGCCTACGAGCAGTACTTC | CASSTKAYEQYF
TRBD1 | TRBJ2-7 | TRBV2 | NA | TGTGCCATCGGACAGGGGAGGACCTACGAGCAGTACTTC | CAIGQGRTYEQYF
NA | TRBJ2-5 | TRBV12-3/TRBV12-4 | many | TGTGCCAGCAGTCGCCCTTGGGTACAAGAGACCCAGTACTTC | CASSRPWVQETQYF
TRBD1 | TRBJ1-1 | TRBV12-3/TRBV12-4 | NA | TGTGCCAGCAGTTTAACACAGGGGTGGACTGAAGCTTTCTTT | CASSLTQGWTEAFF
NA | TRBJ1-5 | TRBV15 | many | TGTGCCACACGGGGTAGTGGGCTTAGCAATCAGCCCCAGCATTTT | CATRGSGLSNQPQHF
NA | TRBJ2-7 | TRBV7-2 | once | TGTGCCAGCAGCCGACCATTCTACGAGCAGTACTTC | CASSRPFYEQYF
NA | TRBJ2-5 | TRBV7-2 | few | TGTGCCAGCAGCTTAGGATCCCGGACCCAGTACTTC | CASSLGSRTQYF
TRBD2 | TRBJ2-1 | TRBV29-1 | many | TGCAGCGTTGAAAGCGGGACGGGCCCCTACAATGAGCAGTTCTTC | CSVESGTGPYNEQFF
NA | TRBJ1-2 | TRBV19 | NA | TGTGCCAGTAGTATAGGACAGCGTTACTATGGCTACACCTTC | CASSIGQRYYGYTF
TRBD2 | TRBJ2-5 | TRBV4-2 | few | TGTGCCAGCAGCCAACGTACTAGCGGGAAACAGACCCAGTACTTC | CASSQRTSGKQTQYF
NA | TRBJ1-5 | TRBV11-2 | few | TGTGCCAGCAGCCATGAAAGCAGGGATAGCAATCAGCCCCAGCATTTT | CASSHESRDSNQPQHF
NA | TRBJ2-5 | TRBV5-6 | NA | TGTGCCAGCAGCCAGCCCTCCCAAGAGACCCAGTACTTC | CASSQPSQETQYF
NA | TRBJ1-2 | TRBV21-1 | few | TGTGCCAGCAGCAAGTACGACAGGGAGAGTAGCTATGGCTACACCTTC | CASSKYDRESSYGYTF
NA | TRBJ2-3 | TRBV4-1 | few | TGCGCCAGCAGCCAGGGCAAACCCGGCACAGATACGCAGTATTTT | CASSQGKPGTDTQYF
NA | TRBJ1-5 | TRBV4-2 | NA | TGTGCCAGCAGCAAGGACGGGCGGGATCAGCCCCAGCATTTT | CASSKDGRDQPQHF
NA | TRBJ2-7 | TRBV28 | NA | TGTGCCAGCAGTGCGGGGGCCAACTCCTACGAGCAGTACTTC | CASSAGANSYEQYF
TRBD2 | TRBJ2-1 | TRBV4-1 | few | TGCGCCAGCAGGCTCGGACTAGCGGGGAACAATGAGCAGTTCTTC | CASRLGLAGNNEQFF
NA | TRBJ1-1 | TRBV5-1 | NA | TGCGCCAGCAGCTTGGCCATGAGGGCGGGGGCTGAAGCTTTCTTT | CASSLAMRAGAEAFF
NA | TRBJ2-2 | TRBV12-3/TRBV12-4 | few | TGTGCCAGCAGTTTTGGCTGGCGGAGCACCGGGGAGCTGTTTTTT | CASSFGWRSTGELFF
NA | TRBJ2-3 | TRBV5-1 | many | TGCGCCAGCAGGGTAGCGACCCATGGGTCCAGCACAGATACGCAGTATTTT | CASRVATHGSSTDTQYF
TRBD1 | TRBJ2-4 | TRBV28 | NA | TGTGCCAGCATTGACAGGGGGAGAGGCATTCAGTACTTC | CASIDRGRGIQYF
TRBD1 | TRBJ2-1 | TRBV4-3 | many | TGCGCCAGCAGCCAAGGAACCGGGACAGAGGATCGGCAGTTCTTC | CASSQGTGTEDRQFF
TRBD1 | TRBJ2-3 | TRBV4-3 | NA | TGCGCCAGCAGCCAAGGGGACAGGAGCACAGATACGCAGTATTTT | CASSQGDRSTDTQYF
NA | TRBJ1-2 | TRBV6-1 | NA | TGTGCCAGCCTCTCTCGGGGGGGAGATGGCTACACCTTC | CASLSRGGDGYTF
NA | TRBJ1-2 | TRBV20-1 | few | TGCAGTGCCGGGGAGGGGGGCTATGGCTACACCTTC | CSAGEGGYGYTF
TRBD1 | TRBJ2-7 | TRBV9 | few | TGTGCCAGCAGCGTAGGGGGACAGGGGCAACTCTACGAGCAGTACTTC | CASSVGGQGQLYEQYF
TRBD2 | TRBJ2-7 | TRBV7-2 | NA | TGTGCCAGCAGTCCAACTAGCGGATACTCCTACGAGCAGTACTTC | CASSPTSGYSYEQYF
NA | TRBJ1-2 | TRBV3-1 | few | TGTGCCAGCAGCCAGGGATGGGTTGGCTACACCTTC | CASSQGWVGYTF
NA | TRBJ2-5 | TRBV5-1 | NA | TGCGCCAGCAGCTTGGGTCGGGGTTTGGAGACCCAGTACTTC | CASSLGRGLETQYF
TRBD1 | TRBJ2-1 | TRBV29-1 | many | TGCAGCATACGGGACAGGCGAACCTACAATGAGCAGTTCTTC | CSIRDRRTYNEQFF
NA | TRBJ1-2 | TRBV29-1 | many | TGCAGCGTTGAGGTTTCGCTTGGCTATGGCTACACCTTC | CSVEVSLGYGYTF
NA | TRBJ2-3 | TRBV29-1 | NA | TGCAGCGTTGATCTGGAGGTTGGCACAGATACGCAGTATTTT | CSVDLEVGTDTQYF
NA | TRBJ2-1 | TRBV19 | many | TGTGCCACCGCGTTACAGGCCAGCTCCTACAATGAGCAGTTCTTC | CATALQASSYNEQFF
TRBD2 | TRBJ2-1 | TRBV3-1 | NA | TGTGCCAGCAGCCAAGGGATTGGACTAGCGAGGGACGAGCAGTTCTTC | CASSQGIGLARDEQFF
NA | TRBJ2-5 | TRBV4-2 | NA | TGTGCCAGCAGCCAAGCGGGGCCGCAAGAGACCCAGTACTTC | CASSQAGPQETQYF
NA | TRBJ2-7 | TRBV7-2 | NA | TGTGCCAGCAGCTTATTTGCGGCTTCCTACGAGCAGTACTTC | CASSLFAASYEQYF
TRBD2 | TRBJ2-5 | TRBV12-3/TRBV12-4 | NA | TGTGCCAGCAGTTTCATAGCGGGAGGAGGGGAGACCCAGTACTTC | CASSFIAGGGETQYF
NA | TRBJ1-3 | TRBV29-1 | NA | TGCAGCGTTCTCTTCGACAGGAAGGGAAACACCATATATTTT | CSVLFDRKGNTIYF
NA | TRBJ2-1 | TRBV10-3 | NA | TGTGCCATCAGTGAGTCGTTACTAGATGGAGGCAATGAGCAGTTCTTC | CAISESLLDGGNEQFF